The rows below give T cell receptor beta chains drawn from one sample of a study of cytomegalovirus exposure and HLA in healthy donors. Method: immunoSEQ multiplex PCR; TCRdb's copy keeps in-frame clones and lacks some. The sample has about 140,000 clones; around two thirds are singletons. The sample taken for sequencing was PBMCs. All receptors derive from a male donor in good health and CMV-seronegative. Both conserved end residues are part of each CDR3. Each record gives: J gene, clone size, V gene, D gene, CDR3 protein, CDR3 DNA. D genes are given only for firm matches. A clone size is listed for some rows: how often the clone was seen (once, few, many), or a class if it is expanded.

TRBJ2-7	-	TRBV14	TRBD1	CASSRWTGGTYEQYF	TGTGCCAGCAGCCGATGGACAGGGGGGACCTACGAGCAGTACTTC
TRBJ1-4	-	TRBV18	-	CASSPNREEGEKLFF	TGTGCCAGCTCACCGAACAGGGAAGAGGGTGAAAAACTGTTTTTT
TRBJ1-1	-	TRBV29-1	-	CSAQWGAEAFF	TGCAGCGCTCAATGGGGAGCTGAAGCTTTCTTT
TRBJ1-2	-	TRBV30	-	CAWRGGNYGYTF	TGTGCCTGGAGAGGAGGGAACTATGGCTACACCTTC
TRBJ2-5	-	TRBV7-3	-	CASSLGLQETQYF	TGTGCCAGCAGCTTAGGCTTACAAGAGACCCAGTACTTC
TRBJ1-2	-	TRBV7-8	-	CASSPRTEGYGYTF	TGTGCCAGCAGCCCGAGGACAGAGGGCTATGGCTACACCTTC
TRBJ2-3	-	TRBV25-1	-	CASSDPGESTDTQYF	TGTGCCAGCAGTGACCCGGGGGAAAGCACAGATACGCAGTATTTT
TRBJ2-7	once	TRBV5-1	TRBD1	CASSLGVQGIYEQYF	TGCGCCAGCAGCTTGGGCGTACAGGGGATCTACGAGCAGTACTTC
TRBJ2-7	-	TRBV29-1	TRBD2	CSVSGGNRYEQYF	TGCAGCGTCAGCGGGGGGAACAGATACGAGCAGTACTTC
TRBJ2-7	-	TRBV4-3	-	CASSQAVEGYYEQYF	TGCGCCAGCAGCCAAGCGGTGGAGGGTTACTACGAGCAGTACTTC
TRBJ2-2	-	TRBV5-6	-	CASSLGAGELFF	TGTGCCAGCAGCTTGGGCGCCGGGGAGCTGTTTTTT
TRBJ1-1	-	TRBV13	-	CASSLGERVMNTEAFF	TGTGCCAGCAGCTTAGGAGAGAGGGTCATGAACACTGAAGCTTTCTTT
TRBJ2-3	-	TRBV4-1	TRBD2	CASSPGLAGGLRTDTQYF	TGCGCCAGCAGCCCGGGACTAGCGGGGGGACTTCGCACAGATACGCAGTATTTT
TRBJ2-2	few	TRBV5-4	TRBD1	CASSQGQTNTGELFF	TGTGCCAGCAGCCAGGGACAGACAAACACCGGGGAGCTGTTTTTT
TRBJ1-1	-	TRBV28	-	CASTPVGGGDGRIGRNTEAFF	TGTGCCAGCACTCCGGTCGGGGGGGGCGACGGAAGAATCGGTAGGAACACTGAAGCTTTCTTT
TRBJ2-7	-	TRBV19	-	CASNGGENYEQYF	TGTGCCAGTAATGGCGGGGAGAACTACGAGCAGTACTTC
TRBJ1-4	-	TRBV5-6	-	CASSSLTGSLKEKLFF	TGTGCCAGCAGCTCCCTCACCGGGAGCCTAAAAGAAAAACTGTTTTTT
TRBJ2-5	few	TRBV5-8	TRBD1	CASSNVRTGQETQYF	TGTGCCAGCAGCAACGTCCGGACAGGTCAAGAGACCCAGTACTTC
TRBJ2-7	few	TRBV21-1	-	CASSGTTGAPYEQYF	TGTGCCAGCAGCGGGACTACGGGGGCCCCCTACGAGCAGTACTTC
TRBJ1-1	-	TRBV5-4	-	CASRKTGDTMNTEAFF	TGTGCCAGCAGGAAAACCGGGGACACCATGAACACTGAAGCTTTCTTT
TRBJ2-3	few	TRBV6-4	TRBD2	CASSVAGGTDTQYF	TGTGCCAGCAGTGTAGCGGGGGGCACAGATACGCAGTATTTT
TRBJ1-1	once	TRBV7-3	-	CASSLSGDTEAFF	TGTGCCAGCAGCTTATCAGGGGACACTGAAGCTTTCTTT
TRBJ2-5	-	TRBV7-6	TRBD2	CASSLFLAGGQETQYF	TGTGCCAGCAGCTTATTCCTAGCGGGGGGTCAAGAGACCCAGTACTTC
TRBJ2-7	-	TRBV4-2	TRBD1	CASSQSGTGGAEQYF	TGTGCCAGCAGCCAATCCGGGACAGGGGGCGCCGAGCAGTACTTC
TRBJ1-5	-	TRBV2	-	CASSGGVFGNQPQHF	TGTGCCAGCAGTGGGGGGGTCTTTGGCAATCAGCCCCAGCATTTT
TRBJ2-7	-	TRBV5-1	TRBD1	CASRATGAYEQYF	TGCGCCAGCAGGGCCACAGGGGCCTACGAGCAGTACTTC
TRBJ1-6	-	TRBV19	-	CASSSQITNSPLHF	TGTGCCAGTAGTAGTCAGATCACTAATTCACCCCTCCACTTT
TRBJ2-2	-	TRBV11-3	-	CASSLSANTGELFF	TGTGCCAGCAGCTTATCTGCGAACACCGGGGAGCTGTTTTTT
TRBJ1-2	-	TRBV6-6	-	CASSYSRTIPDRYTF	TGTGCCAGCAGTTACTCCCGGACAATTCCCGATCGCTACACCTTC
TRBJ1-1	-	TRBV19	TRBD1	CASSILIGTANTEAFF	TGTGCCAGTAGTATTTTAATCGGGACAGCGAACACTGAAGCTTTCTTT
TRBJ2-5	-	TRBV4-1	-	CASSQERTLQETQYF	TGCGCCAGCAGCCAAGAACGGACACTCCAAGAGACCCAGTACTTC
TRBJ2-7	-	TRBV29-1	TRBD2	CSVSTSASYEQYF	TGCAGCGTTTCGACTAGCGCGAGCTACGAGCAGTACTTC
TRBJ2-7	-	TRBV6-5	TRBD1	CASSSRTGGGEQYF	TGTGCCAGCAGTTCTAGAACAGGGGGCGGCGAGCAGTACTTC
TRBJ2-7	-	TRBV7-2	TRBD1	CASGKGGGWTLYEQYF	TGTGCCAGCGGAAAAGGGGGCGGCTGGACCCTCTACGAGCAGTACTTC
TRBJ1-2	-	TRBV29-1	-	CSVEALPDVGYTF	TGCAGCGTTGAGGCTCTGCCCGATGTAGGCTACACCTTC
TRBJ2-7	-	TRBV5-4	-	CASSLAGADSSYEQYF	TGTGCCAGCAGCTTGGCCGGGGCGGACAGCTCCTACGAGCAGTACTTC
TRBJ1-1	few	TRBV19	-	CASISVDRLNTEAFF	TGTGCCAGTATCTCGGTGGACAGACTGAACACTGAAGCTTTCTTT
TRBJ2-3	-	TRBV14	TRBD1	CASSPPGTGPGTQYF	TGTGCCAGCAGCCCCCCCGGGACAGGGCCGGGTACGCAGTATTTT
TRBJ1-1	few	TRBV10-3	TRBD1	CAISGIQGTTEAFF	TGTGCCATCAGTGGGATACAGGGGACGACTGAAGCTTTCTTT
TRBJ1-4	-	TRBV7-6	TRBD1	CASSEFTWGQPNEKLFF	TGTGCCAGCAGCGAATTTACCTGGGGACAGCCGAATGAAAAACTGTTTTTT
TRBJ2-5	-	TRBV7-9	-	CASSHRGGETQYF	TGTGCCAGCAGCCACAGGGGAGGTGAGACCCAGTACTTC
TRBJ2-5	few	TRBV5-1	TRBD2	CASSTGTSGGQETQYF	TGCGCCAGCAGCACCGGGACTAGCGGGGGGCAAGAGACCCAGTACTTC
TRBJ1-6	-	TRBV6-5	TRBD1	CASSYSLTGASSPLHF	TGTGCCAGCAGTTACTCCTTGACAGGGGCCTCCTCACCCCTCCACTTT
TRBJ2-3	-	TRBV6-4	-	CASSPSPISGADTQYF	TGTGCCAGCAGCCCCTCCCCCATCAGTGGTGCAGATACGCAGTATTTT
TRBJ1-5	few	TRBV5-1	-	CASSLGELSGNQPQHF	TGCGCCAGCAGCTTGGGGGAGCTGTCAGGAAATCAGCCCCAGCATTTT
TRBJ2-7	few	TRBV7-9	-	CSSSSIKGEQYEQYF	TGTTCCAGCAGCTCTATAAAAGGGGAACAGTACGAGCAGTACTTC
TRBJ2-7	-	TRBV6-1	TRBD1	CASSLTGGNYEQYF	TGTGCCAGCAGCCTGACAGGGGGCAACTACGAGCAGTACTTC